The 5 T cell receptor beta chains below come from one sample, sequenced in a study of blood T cell repertoires in COVID-19. The repertoire was sequenced with immunoSEQ multiplex PCR; TCRdb's copy has only in-frame clones and lacks some. The table lists around 250,000 clones, 70% to 85% of them singletons. The specimen was PBMCs or T cells enriched from blood (not recorded which). These receptors all come from a man between 35 and 55 years old who had recovered from COVID-19.

The chain couples TRBV2 to TRBJ1-5, with D possibly TRBD1 on 5 matching bases. Germline V gene sequence: CDR1 SNHLY, CDR2 FYNNEI. Deletions cut 4 bases from V and 1 base from J, with 11 bases between. CDR3 size: 15 residues. For the CDR3, the DNA is TGTGCCAGCAGTGCGCAGGGTATCAGCAATCAGCCCCAGCATTTT. Translating it yields CASSAQGISNQPQHF.

Details on this clone: Other DNA sequences within the sample encode an identical CDR3. The chain uses TRBV12-3 or TRBV12-4 and TRBJ2-1; D unresolved. The CDR3 totals 12 residues. V dropped 6 bases and J dropped 6 bases, with 9 bases sitting between them. The CDR3 loop is CASSPSGNEQFF. The CDR3 coding sequence is TGTGCCAGCAGCCCCAGTGGCAATGAGCAGTTCTTC.

The rearrangement joins TRBV7-9 to TRBJ1-3; possibly TRBD1 for D (5 bases). Trimming cost V 2 bases and J 0 bases, with 20 bases left between them. This CDR3 is 19 amino acids long. CDR1 and CDR2 (germline): SEHNR, FQNEAQ (reference sequence). The CDR3: CASSLSSVGRPSSGNTIYF. CDR3 coding DNA: TGTGCCAGCAGCTTAAGTTCGGTGGGGCGACCTTCCTCTGGAAACACCATATATTTT.

The chain couples TRBV4-2 to TRBJ1-4; D might be TRBD1 (6 bases). Trimming shortened V by 1 base and J by 7 bases, and 13 bases separated the two germline ends. Germline-derived CDR1 and CDR2 are LGHNA and YNFKEQ. This CDR3 region has 15 residues. CDR3 coding DNA: TGTGCCAGCAGCCAAGGCCGGGGGGGGCTTGAAAAACTGTTTTTT. This codes for CASSQGRGGLEKLFF.

The rearrangement links TRBV5-4 to TRBJ2-3; 7 bases line up with TRBD1. The V gene end was trimmed by 1 base and the J gene end by 1 base; junction bases not matched to a gene: 3. Germline CDR1 SGHNT, CDR2 YYREEE (reference sequence). The CDR3 is 15 amino acids. The CDR3 reads CASSLRQGGTDTQYF. The DNA for the CDR3 is TGTGCCAGCAGCTTGCGGCAGGGGGGCACAGATACGCAGTATTTT.